The T cell receptor (beta chain) described here comes from a study of blood T cell repertoires in COVID-19. Study-wide background: From the United States, Italy and Spain came samples of acute and convalescent COVID-19. Sample material is recorded as cDNA or gDNA derived from T cells, B-cell-depleted T cells, or PBMCs.

How the authors handled the data: Nucleated cell counts were estimated from reference gene primer amplification. The repertoire was sequenced with immunoSEQ multiplex PCR; TCRdb's copy has only in-frame clones and lacks some. The D gene and trimming were derived from the DNA, and the V and J assignments and clone size from that table. The repertoire has around 250,000 clones, around 80% of them found once; the top ten carry around 7.9%. This CDR3 has 14 amino acids. V gave up 5 bases and J gave up 7 bases; unmatched junction bases: 9. Germline-derived CDR1 and CDR2 are LGHNA and YSLEER. The chain uses TRBV4-3 and TRBJ2-7; 9 positions agree with TRBD1. Sequenced input: peripheral blood. This receptor was obtained from a middle-aged man with active or convalescent COVID-19. For the CDR3, the DNA is TGCGCCAGCAGCAGGGACAGGGTTCCTCATGAGCAGTACTTC. It specifies CASSRDRVPHEQYF.